What follows are 8 T cell receptor beta chains derived from one specimen sequenced in a study of cytomegalovirus exposure and HLA in healthy donors. The PCR contained 60 Vbeta and 13 Jbeta primers. The table came from immunoSEQ multiplex PCR; TCRdb's copy has only in-frame clones and leaves some out. The sample records a few hundred thousand clones, over 90% being singletons. Sequenced: PBMCs. These receptors came from a girl aged 2 to 10 in good health and CMV-seronegative.

The chain combines TRBV6-1 with TRBJ2-5; D unresolved. Germline loops: CDR1 MNHNS, CDR2 SASEGT. Trimming left V 8 bases short and J 1 base short, with 11 bases between. CDR3 length equals 13 residues. CDR3: CASARYLQETQYF. CDR3 DNA sequence: TGTGCCAGCGCGAGGTATCTCCAAGAGACCCAGTACTTC.

The chain has TRBV4-1 and TRBJ1-2; 7 nucleotides agree with TRBD1. The junction had 8 bases not matched to a gene; V was cut back by 0 bases and J by 7 bases. The CDR3 spans 15 residues. Per germline, CDR1 MGHRA and CDR2 YSYEKL. For the CDR3, the DNA is TGCGCCAGCAGCCAAGATGATGGGGCAGGGGGTGGCTACACCTTC. This sequence encodes CASSQDDGAGGGYTF.

About this clone: Distinct nucleotide sequences in the sample also encode this CDR3. This chain joins TRBV7-3 and TRBJ1-6, with TRBD1 matching over 8 bases. Germline V gene lookup returns CDR1 SGHTA and CDR2 FQGTGA. V shed 6 bases, J shed 9 bases, and the junction held 7 bases outside the gene matches. This CDR3 region has 14 residues. CDR3 protein: CASSSGTGGSPLHF. The DNA of the CDR3 is TGTGCCAGCAGTTCCGGGACAGGAGGTTCACCCCTCCACTTT. The full variable domain, with the rest looked up from reference TRBV7-3 and TRBJ1-6, is GAGVSQTPSNKVTEKGKYVELRCDPISGHTALYWYRQSLGQGPEFLIYFQGTGAADDSGLPNDRFFAVRPEGSVSTLKIQRTERGDSAVYLCASSSGTGGSPLHFGNGTRLTVT.

The gene calls are TRBV6-1 and TRBJ1-1; 10 bases match TRBD1. The V gene end was trimmed by 6 bases and the J gene end by 10 bases; junction bases not matched to a gene: 5. Germline V lookup: CDR1 MNHNS, CDR2 SASEGT. The CDR3 totals 12 residues. The CDR3 coding sequence is TGTGCCAGCAGAGGACAGGGGGGGGGAGCTTTCTTT. The encoded protein is CASRGQGGGAFF.

In regard to this clone: Sequence at one end of the junction differs from germline and may be a read error. This sequence joins TRBV7-9 and TRBJ2-3, with a weak D call TRBD2 (5 bases). Germline V lookup: CDR1 SEHNR, CDR2 FQNEAQ (reference sequence). The CDR3 extends over 16 amino acids. CDR3: CSSSPMAGLGIHTQYF. CDR3 in DNA: TGTTCCAGCAGTCCCATGGCGGGCCTAGGAATCCATACGCAGTATTTT.

The chain links TRBV6-5 to TRBJ1-1, with TRBD1 matching over 9 bases. Germline lookup yields CDR1 MNHEY and CDR2 SVGAGI. With V trimmed by 7 bases and J by 6 bases, 9 bases remained unmatched. The CDR3 sequence is 14 residues long. CDR3 protein: CASTGTGKSAEAFF. In DNA form, the CDR3 reads TGTGCCAGCACCGGGACAGGGAAATCCGCTGAAGCTTTCTTT.

J is TRBJ1-2 and V is TRBV4-2, with D unclear. Germline values: CDR1 LGHNA, CDR2 YNFKEQ. V lost 4 bases and J 6 bases, leaving 18 bases between the germline ends. The CDR3 runs 15 residues. The CDR3 nucleotides read TGTGCCAGCAGCCTCCCCGGCCGGGAACGGCATGGCTACACCTTC. It specifies CASSLPGRERHGYTF.

The chain couples TRBV7-6 to TRBJ1-5, with no clear D. V gave up 0 bases and J gave up 7 bases, with 10 bases separating them. Germline loops: CDR1 SGHVS, CDR2 FNYEAQ. This CDR3 comprises 14 residues. CDR3 in amino acids: CASSLAAGVQPQHF. CDR3 nucleotides: TGTGCCAGCAGCTTAGCCGCCGGGGTGCAGCCCCAGCATTTT.